This T cell receptor (beta chain) stems from a study of CD8 T cells in ankylosing spondylitis (dated by TCRdb to about 2017). Regarding the study in general: The study set out to find disease-linked TCR variants by profiling T cell receptor beta repertoires in ankylosing spondylitis patients and healthy donors. The whole study cohort included about a hundred healthy donors and under 30 ankylosing spondylitis patients. Peripheral blood was sampled, and synovial fluid was additionally collected from ankylosing spondylitis patients. Findings and caveats that apply to the study as a whole: Some motif variants were previously reported in synovial fluid and blood of reactive arthritis patients, suggesting common disease-initiation mechanisms. In peripheral blood, the disease-linked clones were found at relatively low frequencies and had a CD8+ phenotype. According to the report, matched synovial fluid samples from ankylosing spondylitis patients were significantly enriched for the disease-linked clones. A TCR beta motif made up of fewer than 10 highly homologous amino acid variants appeared to be characteristic of blood from ankylosing spondylitis patients.

The sequencer was an Illumina HiSeq 2500. TCR beta libraries were prepared by quantitative 5'-RACE with molecular barcodes. The authors' analysis ran thus. To identify disease-linked TCR variants, a new computational method was used, one built on a probabilistic model of VDJ rearrangement. Using fastp at Q25 and MiXCR, TCRdb reprocessed the public reads and kept productive beta chains. CDR3 protein sequences are deduplicated, and each keeps its most common genes and DNA. TCRdb, rather than the study authors, made the V and J calls. The sample has 700,000 or so distinct CDR3 sequences on record, around 20% of them singletons. The ten largest clones represent about 20% of the sample. This clonotype was seen only a few times. No cognate antigen has been identified for it. No much larger clone exists at a distance of one base, and base qualities are not known. Deletion took 2 bases off V and 5 bases off J, with a span of 7 bases between the germline ends. The germline V gene supplies CDR1 MNHEY and CDR2 SVGAGI. The CDR3 runs 13 amino acids, cysteine and phenylalanine included. Kept here is only the CDR3 DNA, which spans 39 bases and is read in frame from base 1.

This sequence originates from a male donor with ankylosing spondylitis. The rearranged segments are TRBV6-5 and TRBJ2-1, with the identity of the D gene unclear. Specimen: blood, either unsorted or a sorted T cell fraction (not recorded which). Here the CDR3 is given as CASSYAENNEQFF. The nucleotides read TGTGCCAGCAGTTACGCGGAAAACAATGAGCAGTTCTTC.